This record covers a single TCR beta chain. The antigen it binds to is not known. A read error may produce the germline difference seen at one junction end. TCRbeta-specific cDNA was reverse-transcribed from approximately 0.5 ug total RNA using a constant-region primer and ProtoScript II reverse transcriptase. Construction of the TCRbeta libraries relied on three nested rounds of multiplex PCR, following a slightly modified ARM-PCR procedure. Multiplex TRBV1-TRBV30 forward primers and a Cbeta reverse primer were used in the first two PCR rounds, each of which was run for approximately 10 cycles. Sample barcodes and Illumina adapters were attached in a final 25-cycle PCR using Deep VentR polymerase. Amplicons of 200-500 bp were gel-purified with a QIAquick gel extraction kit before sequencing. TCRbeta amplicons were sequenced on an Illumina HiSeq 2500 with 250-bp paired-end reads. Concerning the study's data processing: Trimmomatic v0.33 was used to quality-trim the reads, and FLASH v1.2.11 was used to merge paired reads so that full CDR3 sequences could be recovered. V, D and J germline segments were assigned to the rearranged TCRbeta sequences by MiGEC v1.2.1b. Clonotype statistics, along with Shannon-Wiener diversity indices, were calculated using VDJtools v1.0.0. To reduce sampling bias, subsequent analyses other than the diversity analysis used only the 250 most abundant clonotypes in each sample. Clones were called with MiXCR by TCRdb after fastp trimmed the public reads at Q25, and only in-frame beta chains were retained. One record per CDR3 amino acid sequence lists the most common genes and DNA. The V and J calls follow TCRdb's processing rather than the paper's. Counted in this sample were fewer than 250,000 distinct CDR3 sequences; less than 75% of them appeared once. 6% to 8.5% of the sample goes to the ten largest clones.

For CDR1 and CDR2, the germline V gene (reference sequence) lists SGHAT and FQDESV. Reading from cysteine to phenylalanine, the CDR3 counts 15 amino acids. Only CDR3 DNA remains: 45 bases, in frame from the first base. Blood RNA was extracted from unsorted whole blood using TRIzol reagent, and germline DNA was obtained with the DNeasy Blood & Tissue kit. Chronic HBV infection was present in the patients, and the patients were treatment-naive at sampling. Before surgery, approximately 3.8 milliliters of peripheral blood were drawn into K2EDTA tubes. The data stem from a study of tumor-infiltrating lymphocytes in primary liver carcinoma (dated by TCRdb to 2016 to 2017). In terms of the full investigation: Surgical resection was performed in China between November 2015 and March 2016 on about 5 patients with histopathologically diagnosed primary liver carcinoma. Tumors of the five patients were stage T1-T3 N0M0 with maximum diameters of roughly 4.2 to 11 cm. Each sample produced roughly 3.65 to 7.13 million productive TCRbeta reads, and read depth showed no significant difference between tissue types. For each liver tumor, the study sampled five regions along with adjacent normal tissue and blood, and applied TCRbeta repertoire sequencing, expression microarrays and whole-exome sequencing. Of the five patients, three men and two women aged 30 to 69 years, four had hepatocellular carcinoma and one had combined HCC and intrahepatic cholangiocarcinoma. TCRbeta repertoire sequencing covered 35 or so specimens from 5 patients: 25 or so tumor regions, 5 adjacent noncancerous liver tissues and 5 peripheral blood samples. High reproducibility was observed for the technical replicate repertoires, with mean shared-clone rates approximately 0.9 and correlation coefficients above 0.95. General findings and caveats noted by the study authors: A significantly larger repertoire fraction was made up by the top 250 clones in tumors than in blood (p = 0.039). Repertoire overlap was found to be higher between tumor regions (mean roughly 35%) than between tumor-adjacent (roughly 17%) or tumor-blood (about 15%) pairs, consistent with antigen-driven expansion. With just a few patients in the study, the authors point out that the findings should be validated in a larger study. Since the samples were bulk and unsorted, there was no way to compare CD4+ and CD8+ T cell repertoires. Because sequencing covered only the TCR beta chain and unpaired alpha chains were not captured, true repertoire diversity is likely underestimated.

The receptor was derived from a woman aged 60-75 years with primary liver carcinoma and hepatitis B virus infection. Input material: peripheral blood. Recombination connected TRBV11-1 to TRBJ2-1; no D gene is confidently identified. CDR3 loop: CASRCGDLSYNEQLF. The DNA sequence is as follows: TGTGCCAGTAGGTGCGGTGACCTCTCCTACAATGAGCAGCTCTTC.